The rows below give T cell receptor beta chains drawn from one sample of a study of cytomegalovirus exposure and HLA in healthy donors. TCRdb's table, derived via immunoSEQ multiplex PCR, lists solely in-frame clones and lacks some. Among about 190,000 clones listed, 79% were seen once. Sequencing was done on a sample of PBMCs. The receptors originated from a woman between 18 and 29 years old in good health and CMV-seronegative. CDR3s include the opening cysteine and the closing phenylalanine or tryptophan. A D gene is named only where the DNA matches it firmly. Not every row has a clone size; where given, it reads once, few, many or a size class.

j_call d_call v_call clone_size cdr3_nt cdr3_aa
TRBJ2-5 NA TRBV13 NA TGTGCCAGCAGTTCAACCGGGGTTACAGGGAAAGAGACCCAGTACTTC CASSSTGVTGKETQYF
TRBJ1-3 NA TRBV9 NA TGTGCCAGCAGCGGGGATCAGGGCTCTGGAAACACCATATATTTT CASSGDQGSGNTIYF
TRBJ2-7 TRBD2 TRBV7-2 NA TGTGCCAGCAGCCGGCGGGGGATTACCTACGAGCAGTACTTC CASSRRGITYEQYF
TRBJ2-3 NA TRBV7-9 NA TGTGCCAGCAGCCGCAGGGTCTGCACCACAGATACGCAGTATTTT CASSRRVCTTDTQYF
TRBJ2-2 TRBD1 TRBV12-5 NA TGTGCTAGTGGTTTGGGGACAGGAAACGCCGGGGAGCTGTTTTTT CASGLGTGNAGELFF
TRBJ1-4 TRBD1 TRBV2 few TGTGCCAGCAGTTCAATTTCCGCCGGGACAGGGGACGAAAAACTGTTTTTT CASSSISAGTGDEKLFF
TRBJ2-2 NA TRBV7-3 NA TGTGCCAGCAGCCCAGACAGGCATAACACCGGGGAGCTGTTTTTT CASSPDRHNTGELFF
TRBJ2-3 TRBD1 TRBV6-1 NA TGTGCCAGCAACTACAGGGGGCGGACCCCAGATACGCAGTATTTT CASNYRGRTPDTQYF
TRBJ2-6 NA TRBV28 few TGTGCCAGCACCATTGTGCAGGGCTCTGGGGCCAACGTCCTGACTTTC CASTIVQGSGANVLTF
TRBJ1-2 TRBD1 TRBV29-1 NA TGCAGCGCCCTAGACAGGGGGCAGGGTGGCTACACCTTC CSALDRGQGGYTF
TRBJ1-5 NA TRBV28 NA TGTGCCAGCAGGACAGGCCGCAATCAGCCCCAGCATTTT CASRTGRNQPQHF
TRBJ2-7 NA TRBV7-8 NA TGTGCCAGCAGCTTCGACACCTCTCGGTACGAGCAGTACTTC CASSFDTSRYEQYF
TRBJ1-6 NA TRBV6-5 NA TGTGCCAGCAGTCGCGGGGATTCACCCCTCCACTTT CASSRGDSPLHF
TRBJ1-1 TRBD1 TRBV5-1 NA TGCGCCAGCAGCTTGGCGACAGGGGGAAATTCGAACACTGAAGCTTTCTTT CASSLATGGNSNTEAFF
TRBJ1-6 NA TRBV27 NA TGTGCCAGCAGTTTGCGGGGGGCGAGGAATTCACCCCTCCACTTT CASSLRGARNSPLHF
TRBJ2-1 NA TRBV28 NA TGTGCCAGCAGTTTATCACTCAATGAGCAGTTCTTC CASSLSLNEQFF
TRBJ2-7 TRBD2 TRBV15 NA TGTGCCACCAGCATCCCCCAGCGGGGGCATTACGAGCAGTACTTC CATSIPQRGHYEQYF
TRBJ1-3 NA TRBV19 NA TGTGCCAGTAGTGATGACAGGAGTGGAAACACCATATATTTT CASSDDRSGNTIYF
TRBJ1-3 TRBD1 TRBV27 NA TGTGCCAGCAGTTTGGGGACAGGGGGGCGAGGAAACACCATATATTTT CASSLGTGGRGNTIYF
TRBJ1-1 NA TRBV11-2 NA TGTGCCAGCAGCTCCCGGACAGCCCTGAACACTGAAGCTTTCTTT CASSSRTALNTEAFF
TRBJ2-3 TRBD2 TRBV10-3 NA TGTGCCATCAGCCCTTTTAGCGGGACTAGCACAGATACGCAGTATTTT CAISPFSGTSTDTQYF
TRBJ2-4 TRBD1 TRBV28 NA TGTGCCAGCAGTCCCCGACAGGGATTAGCCAAAAACATTCAGTACTTC CASSPRQGLAKNIQYF
TRBJ2-1 NA TRBV5-1 NA TGCGCCAGCAGCTGGAATGAGCAGCGGAACTCATACAATGAGCAGTTCTTC CASSWNEQRNSYNEQFF
TRBJ2-1 NA TRBV6-1 NA TGTGCCAGCAGTGAGGGGGGATATGAGCAGTTCTTC CASSEGGYEQFF
TRBJ1-3 TRBD1 TRBV30 NA TGTGCCCGGGGGACAGGGGGTAGTGGAAACACCATATATTTT CARGTGGSGNTIYF
TRBJ1-1 NA TRBV27 NA TGTGCCAGCAGCCGAACCCCGGACAGATTGAACACTGAAGCTTTCTTT CASSRTPDRLNTEAFF
TRBJ1-2 NA TRBV11-2 NA TGTGCCAGCAGCCCGCAGGGGACCTATGGCTACACCTTC CASSPQGTYGYTF
TRBJ1-1 NA TRBV28 NA TGTGCCAGCAGCGCTGGGGGGGGCAGGACTGAAGCTTTCTTT CASSAGGGRTEAFF
TRBJ2-3 TRBD2 TRBV4-1 NA TGCGCCAGCAGCCAAGATTTGACTAGCCCACAGTATTTT CASSQDLTSPQYF
TRBJ2-3 TRBD2 TRBV5-6 NA TGTGCCAGCAGCTTTCACGGACTAGCGGGGGGGCGCGCAGATACGCAGTATTTT CASSFHGLAGGRADTQYF
TRBJ2-3 TRBD2 TRBV13 NA TGTGCCAGCAGCTTATTGTCGGGGGGGCGAACAGATACGCAGTATTTT CASSLLSGGRTDTQYF
TRBJ2-7 TRBD2 TRBV6-1 NA TGTGCCAGCAGTGAAGTCGATAGCGGGAGATTCGAGCAGTACTTC CASSEVDSGRFEQYF
TRBJ1-6 TRBD1 TRBV6-6 NA TGTGCCAGCAGGGCTACAGGGGGGGGTTCACCCCTCCACTTT CASRATGGGSPLHF
TRBJ1-1 TRBD1 TRBV19 NA TGTGCCAGTAGCTTTGAAACAGGGGGCCGAGTGAACACTGAAGCTTTCTTT CASSFETGGRVNTEAFF
TRBJ1-1 NA TRBV27 NA TGTGCCAGCAGATTTACGGAGCCTGGGACTGAAGCTTTCTTT CASRFTEPGTEAFF
TRBJ2-2 TRBD1 TRBV28 NA TGTGCCAGCAGCTCGACAGGGGGCAGCACCGGGGAGCTGTTTTTT CASSSTGGSTGELFF